These 7 T cell receptor beta chains were sequenced from one sample in a study of T-cell memory formation after mild COVID-19. TCRdb re-analysed the 5' RACE reads in MiXCR, keeping a single row per CDR3 protein. The sample has about 400,000 distinct CDR3 sequences; 20% to 25% are singletons. The sequenced sample was PBMCs or a T cell subset sorted from them (not recorded which). These receptors originate from an adult woman who had mild COVID-19 (a few samples of this study predate the infection). Cell type and time point are not known.

This clonotype was seen a handful of times. V and J are TRBV9 and TRBJ2-1, with TRBD2 matching over 14 bases. CDR1 and CDR2 from the germline V gene are SGDLS and YYNGEE. The J segment lost 8 bases and the V segment lost 0 bases, leaving 7 bases of the junction unmatched. The CDR3 is 17 residues long. The CDR3 DNA sequence: TGTGCCAGCAGCGTAGACCCTGGGACTAGCGGGAGTGATGAGCAGTTCTTC. This gives the protein CASSVDPGTSGSDEQFF.

This chain uses TRBV20-1 with TRBJ1-4; D not certain. Deletions cut 0 bases from V and 7 bases from J, with 9 bases between. From germline, CDR1 is DFQATT and CDR2 SNEGSKA (reference sequence). The CDR3 consists of 13 residues. CDR3 residues: CSARDPPGEKLFF. The CDR3 nucleotides read TGCAGTGCTAGAGATCCACCAGGTGAAAAACTGTTTTTT.

V and J are TRBV6-1 and TRBJ2-3; TRBD2 agrees at 13 bases. The V and J ends lost 4 bases and 4 bases, in that order; junction bases with no gene match: 2. This CDR3 is 15 amino acids long. Germline V gene data show CDR1 as MNHNS and CDR2 as SASEGT. CDR3 DNA: TGTGCCAGCAGTGGGACTAGCGGGGGAGCAGATACGCAGTATTTT. This codes for CASSGTSGGADTQYF.

V is TRBV7-9 and J is TRBJ1-2, with 7 bases matching TRBD1. Germline-derived CDR1 and CDR2 are SEHNR and FQNEAQ (reference sequence). V was pared by 0 bases and J by 8 bases, with 9 bases of the junction left unmatched. The CDR3 sequence is 15 residues long. This chain's CDR3 is CASSLAGRQGNGYTF. CDR3 sequence (DNA): TGTGCCAGCAGCTTAGCGGGAAGACAGGGAAACGGCTACACCTTC.

The sample holds a few counts of this clonotype. J is TRBJ2-1 and V is TRBV12-5; the match to TRBD1 covers 8 bases. CDR1 is LGHNT and CDR2 is FRNRAP in the germline V gene. The CDR3 totals 17 residues. J lost 1 base, V lost 6 bases, and 11 bases had no gene match. CDR3 nucleotide sequence: TGTGCTAGTGGGCCCCCGACAGGGGCCCCATCCTACAATGAGCAGTTCTTC. Translated, it gives CASGPPTGAPSYNEQFF.

As for this clonotype: Germline is not matched at one junction end, which may reflect a read error. The rearrangement joins TRBV11-2 to TRBJ2-3; D possibly matches TRBD1 or TRBD2 (5 bases each). This CDR3 is built from 15 residues. Germline values: CDR1 SGHAT, CDR2 FQNNGV. CDR3 region: CASSSSWDHTHTQYF. The CDR3 DNA sequence: TGTGCCAGCAGCTCCTCGTGGGACCACACACATACGCAGTATTTT.

The V gene is TRBV6-5, the J gene TRBJ1-2, with a possible D match to TRBD1 (6 bases). Trimming stripped 8 bases from V and 4 bases from J, with 20 bases between. CDR1 and CDR2 (germline): MNHEY, SVGAGI. The length of the CDR3 is 15 residues. CDR3 in DNA: TGTGCCAGCCGGCAGGACTGGCGAGGGGGCTATGGCTACACCTTC. This sequence encodes CASRQDWRGGYGYTF.